These T cell receptor beta chains were read from a single sample in a study of cytomegalovirus exposure and HLA in healthy donors. TCRdb's copy holds only in-frame clones and misses some; the assay was immunoSEQ multiplex PCR. The data show around 130,000 clones, with roughly three quarters seen just once and approximately 1.6% held by the top ten. Sequenced sample: PBMCs. These receptors originate from a woman in her late teens or twenties in good health and CMV-seronegative. Both conserved end residues are part of each CDR3. A D gene is named only where the DNA matches it firmly. Clone size is not always given. Where it is, it says once, few, many or a class for expanded clones.

cdr3_nt,cdr3_aa,v_call,clone_size,j_call,d_call
TGTGCCAGCAGCGTACAGGGGGACCACGAGCAGTACTTC,CASSVQGDHEQYF,TRBV5-6,.,TRBJ2-7,TRBD1
TGTGCCAGCTCCGGGAGTCTCGTTGAAAAACTGTTTTTT,CASSGSLVEKLFF,TRBV27,.,TRBJ1-4,.
TGTGCCAGTCAGGGATCCTTATATGGCTACACCTTC,CASQGSLYGYTF,TRBV19,.,TRBJ1-2,.
TGTGCCAGCAGTGAGGATCGACAGGCCTACTATGGCTACACCTTC,CASSEDRQAYYGYTF,TRBV6-1,.,TRBJ1-2,.
TGTGCCAGCAGTTACTTATACACCGGGGAGCTGTTTTTT,CASSYLYTGELFF,TRBV6-5,.,TRBJ2-2,.
TGTGCCAGCAGCCCGGGACTAGCGGGAGAGGAGCAGTTCTTC,CASSPGLAGEEQFF,TRBV6-4,.,TRBJ2-1,TRBD2
TGTGCCAGCGGTCTTTCGGGGGGGAGCGGGGAGACCGGGGAGCTGTTTTTT,CASGLSGGSGETGELFF,TRBV4-2,.,TRBJ2-2,TRBD2
TGTGCCAGCAGCTTAATCTACCATTCGACTAGCGGGAGGGATACGCAGTATTTT,CASSLIYHSTSGRDTQYF,TRBV11-2,.,TRBJ2-3,TRBD2
TGTGCCAGCGTTATGATGACAGGGGATCAGCCCCAGCATTTT,CASVMMTGDQPQHF,TRBV6-5,few,TRBJ1-5,TRBD1
TGTGCCAGCAGCCTCCTCGGTGACAGTCGCCAGGAGCAGTACTTC,CASSLLGDSRQEQYF,TRBV5-6,.,TRBJ2-7,.
TGTGCCAGCAGCTCACGGGGGTGGGGGGGCGAGAGCTACGAGCAGTACTTC,CASSSRGWGGESYEQYF,TRBV5-6,.,TRBJ2-7,.
TGTGCCAGCAGCGTAGATGTAGCAGTGACAGATACGCAGTATTTT,CASSVDVAVTDTQYF,TRBV9,.,TRBJ2-3,.